Listed here is a single T cell receptor (beta chain). Its antigen is not known. The entry originates in a study of regulatory T cells in long-lasting Graves disease. At the level of the study: Patients with new Graves' disease had used antithyroid drugs below 3 months.

Sample time point: newly diagnosed GD, antithyroid drugs for less than 3 months. Isolated PBMC RNA provided the starting material for the TCR library. TCR beta libraries were built with iRepertoire HTBI primers and Arm-PCR of CDR3 regions. TCRdb fed the multiplex PCR reads into MiXCR, producing one record per CDR3 protein. The data contain about 400,000 distinct CDR3 sequences, around 15% of them singletons. Study-wide results and caveats: Relative to newly diagnosed Graves' patients, persistent ones had lower TCR diversity.

The V end was cut by 5 bases, the J end by 5 bases, with 13 bases between. The CDR3 runs to 14 residues. Germline lookup yields CDR1 MNHEY and CDR2 SVGEGT. These data are also associated with another study on T cells in Graves' hyperthyroidism and ophthalmopathy. That report adds: Every diagnosis used clinical symptoms, serum thyroxine and TRAb, thyroid ultrasound and orbital computed tomography.

The receptor was isolated from a woman aged 18-35 years with Graves disease. The material was peripheral blood mononuclear cells (PBMCs), obtained at new diagnosis, from a patient treated with antithyroid drugs. The chain has TRBV6-2 or TRBV6-3 and TRBJ1-5; tentative D call: TRBD1 (6 bases). The CDR3 DNA sequence: TGTGCCAGCAGTCCGGACAGTGACTATCAGCCCCAGCATTTT. Amino acids: CASSPDSDYQPQHF.